Listed below are T cell receptor beta chains from one sample, sequenced in a study of cytomegalovirus exposure and HLA in healthy donors. Using immunoSEQ multiplex PCR, the repertoire was profiled, and TCRdb retains in-frame clones only, with some absent. The repertoire holds under 200,000 clones, with around 78% as singletons. Material for sequencing was PBMCs. Receptors were obtained from a woman aged 50 to 60 in good health and CMV-seropositive. Both conserved end residues are part of each CDR3. The order of the fields is V gene, J gene, D gene, clone size, CDR3 DNA, CDR3 protein. The D gene is left open where the match is weak. Rows may omit the clone size; those that give it use once, few, many or a size class.

V: TRBV11-2
J: TRBJ1-4
D: TRBD1
size: NA
DNA: TGTGCCAGCAGCTTATCCCCAGGGGGCTTTGAAAAACTGTTTTTT
CDR3: CASSLSPGGFEKLFF

V: TRBV4-3
J: TRBJ2-1
D: TRBD2
size: NA
DNA: TGCGCCAGCAGCCGGAACGTTATGGGGGGGGGATCTTACAATGAGCAGTTCTTC
CDR3: CASSRNVMGGGSYNEQFF

V: TRBV2
J: TRBJ1-1
D: NA
size: once
DNA: TGTGCCAGAAGTTCCGGGAGGGCTGAAGCTTTCTTT
CDR3: CARSSGRAEAFF

V: TRBV6-5
J: TRBJ2-2
D: TRBD2
size: NA
DNA: TGTGCCAGCAGTGGGCTAGCGGGGAGGGGCGGGGAGCTGTTTTTT
CDR3: CASSGLAGRGGELFF

V: TRBV2
J: TRBJ1-2
D: TRBD1
size: NA
DNA: TGTGCCAGCAGTGATAAGGGGGCAGGCTATGGCTACACCTTC
CDR3: CASSDKGAGYGYTF

V: TRBV6-1
J: TRBJ2-2
D: NA
size: once
DNA: TGTGCCAGCAGGGGACAAGCGAACACCGGGGAGCTGTTTTTT
CDR3: CASRGQANTGELFF

V: TRBV19
J: TRBJ1-3
D: NA
size: NA
DNA: TGTGCCAGTAGTACCTCTCTACTCCGTGGAAACACCATATATTTT
CDR3: CASSTSLLRGNTIYF

V: TRBV28
J: TRBJ2-5
D: TRBD1
size: NA
DNA: TGTGCCAGCAGTTTAAGGCGGGGACGACAGGGGATCCAAGAGACCCAGTACTTC
CDR3: CASSLRRGRQGIQETQYF

V: TRBV20-1
J: TRBJ1-3
D: NA
size: NA
DNA: TGCAGTGCCAGGACAGAAGACACCATATATTTT
CDR3: CSARTEDTIYF

V: TRBV6-4
J: TRBJ2-1
D: TRBD2
size: NA
DNA: TGTGCCAGCAGTGAGTTAGCGGGTTACAATGAGCAGTTCTTC
CDR3: CASSELAGYNEQFF

V: TRBV7-2
J: TRBJ2-1
D: TRBD2
size: NA
DNA: TGTGCCAGCAGCTTAGAGGCGGGGGGAGACAATGAGCAGTTCTTC
CDR3: CASSLEAGGDNEQFF

V: TRBV5-4
J: TRBJ2-7
D: TRBD2
size: NA
DNA: TGTGCCAGCAGCTTGGGAGGGACTAGACAATACGAGCAGTACTTC
CDR3: CASSLGGTRQYEQYF

V: TRBV7-2
J: TRBJ2-1
D: NA
size: few
DNA: TGTGCCAGCAGCTACACTAGTGAGACCCACAATGAGCAGTTCTTC
CDR3: CASSYTSETHNEQFF

V: TRBV7-3
J: TRBJ1-2
D: NA
size: NA
DNA: TGTGCCAGCAGCTTAAGGACGGGGGGGTCCGACCTTAACTATGGCTACACCTTC
CDR3: CASSLRTGGSDLNYGYTF

V: TRBV11-2
J: TRBJ1-2
D: TRBD1
size: NA
DNA: TGTGCCAGCAGCCCCCGGACAGGGGGAAACTATGGCTACACCTTC
CDR3: CASSPRTGGNYGYTF

V: TRBV4-3
J: TRBJ2-1
D: NA
size: NA
DNA: TGCGCCAGCAGCCACCGACGGGACTCCCAGTTCTTC
CDR3: CASSHRRDSQFF

V: TRBV19
J: TRBJ1-1
D: NA
size: NA
DNA: TGTGCCAGTAGCTGGGGAGGGGGGAACACTGAAGCTTTCTTT
CDR3: CASSWGGGNTEAFF

V: TRBV4-3
J: TRBJ1-2
D: NA
size: few
DNA: TGCGCCAGCAGCCAAGGTGCGGATCCTAACTATGGCTACACCTTC
CDR3: CASSQGADPNYGYTF

V: TRBV10-1
J: TRBJ2-7
D: NA
size: few
DNA: TGCGCCAGCAGTCCCGGGACATGGTCCTACGAGCAGTACTTC
CDR3: CASSPGTWSYEQYF

V: TRBV30
J: TRBJ1-5
D: NA
size: few
DNA: TGTGCCTGGAGTGTAGGGAGGGTCAATCAGCCCCAGCATTTT
CDR3: CAWSVGRVNQPQHF

V: TRBV2
J: TRBJ1-1
D: NA
size: NA
DNA: TGTGCCAGCAGTGTCATGAACACTGAAGCTTTCTTT
CDR3: CASSVMNTEAFF

V: TRBV30
J: TRBJ2-6
D: NA
size: NA
DNA: TGTGCCTGGACTTCCCTTGCTGGGGCCAACGTCCTGACTTTC
CDR3: CAWTSLAGANVLTF

V: TRBV27
J: TRBJ1-2
D: NA
size: NA
DNA: TGTGCCAGCAGTTTTCGGACGGGACACAACTATGGCTACACCTTC
CDR3: CASSFRTGHNYGYTF

V: TRBV14
J: TRBJ2-5
D: TRBD1
size: NA
DNA: TGTGCCAGCAGCCGGGACAGAGAGACCCAGTACTTC
CDR3: CASSRDRETQYF

V: TRBV10-3
J: TRBJ2-7
D: TRBD2
size: NA
DNA: TGTGCCATCAGTGGACTAGCGGGAGCTCCCGGGAACGGGCAGTACTTC
CDR3: CAISGLAGAPGNGQYF

V: TRBV2
J: TRBJ2-7
D: NA
size: NA
DNA: TGTGCCAGCAGCGCTAACTACGAGCAGTACTTC
CDR3: CASSANYEQYF

V: TRBV20-1
J: TRBJ2-7
D: NA
size: NA
DNA: TGCAGTGCTAGCCACACCTACGAGCAGTACTTC
CDR3: CSASHTYEQYF

V: TRBV6-5
J: TRBJ1-2
D: NA
size: NA
DNA: TGTGCCAGCAGTAAGGGGTCTTGGGGGGTGAATGGCTACACCTTC
CDR3: CASSKGSWGVNGYTF